This T cell receptor (beta chain) was identified during a study of post-analysis software for immune sequencing data. Study-wide results and limits: Samples sharing a preparation batch grouped tightly together when assessed by F measure. A significant reduction in normalized Chao1 diversity was observed in multiple sclerosis patients versus controls.

Carried by the TCR beta cDNA libraries were unique molecular identifiers. With roughly 1 to 11 million T cells as the source, a few hundred thousand cDNA molecules resulted. TCRdb reprocessed the PCR reads via MiXCR and lists one record per CDR3 protein. This sample has over 700,000 distinct CDR3 sequences, with less than 35% found just once. Comment on this clonotype: The target antigen is unknown.

Input material: blood. This clonotype originated in a girl under 18 with multiple sclerosis.

The CDR3 nucleotides read TGTGCCAGCAGCTCCCCCTTGACTAGCGGGCCCTACAATGAGCAGTTCTTC. Amino acid sequence: CASSSPLTSGPYNEQFF. This chain joins TRBV7-9 and TRBJ2-1, with TRBD2 identical over 10 bases. The CDR3 runs 17 residues. CDR1 is SEHNR and CDR2 is FQNEAQ in the germline V gene (reference sequence). The junction had 8 bases not matched to a gene; V was cut back by 4 bases and J by 2 bases. Complete variable domain (other parts from reference TRBV7-9 and TRBJ2-1): DTGVSQNPRHKITKRGQNVTFRCDPISEHNRLYWYRQTLGQGPEFLTYFQNEAQLEKSRLLSDRFSAERPKGSFSTLEIQRTEQGDSAMYLCASSSPLTSGPYNEQFFGPGTRLTVL.